These T cell receptor beta chains were read from a single sample in a study of Ad26.COV2.S vaccination and SARS-CoV-2 variants. The method was immunoSEQ multiplex PCR; TCRdb's version includes in-frame clones alone and lacks a portion of them. The top ten hold roughly 3.2% of the sample, which has fewer than 400,000 clones, 88% seen once. The material was peripheral blood, obtained in a trial of Ad26.COV2.S vaccine versus placebo. The receptors were gathered from a person between 18 and 65 years old who received the Ad26.COV2.S COVID-19 vaccine or a placebo. The CDR3 runs from the conserved cysteine through the conserved F or W. Fields, in order: J gene, clone size, V gene, D gene, CDR3 DNA, CDR3 protein. The D gene is left open where the match is weak. The size field is filled for only some rows; it gives once, few, many or a size class.

>TRBJ2-2|-|TRBV13|TRBD1
TGTGCCAGCAGCCCTCAGACAGGGCCCGGGGAGCTGTTTTTT
CASSPQTGPGELFF
>TRBJ2-1|-|TRBV3-1/TRBV3-2|TRBD1
TGTGCCAGCAGACGACAGGGGGGGTTCACCAATGAGCAGTTCTTC
CASRRQGGFTNEQFF
>TRBJ2-7|-|TRBV6-5|TRBD1
TGTGCCAGCAGTTACGCAACAGGGGCTAGGGAGCAGTACTTC
CASSYATGAREQYF
>TRBJ1-4|-|TRBV3-1/TRBV3-2|-
TGTGCCAGCAGCCACCTGGGAGGGAATAATGAAAAACTGTTTTTT
CASSHLGGNNEKLFF
>TRBJ2-7|-|TRBV7-2|TRBD1
TGTGCCAGCAGCCAGTCTGAGGGACAGCTCTACGAGCAGTACTTC
CASSQSEGQLYEQYF
>TRBJ1-2|-|TRBV19|TRBD1
TGTGCCAGTAGTATAGCCGGGACAGGGGGCTTCTATGGCTACACCTTC
CASSIAGTGGFYGYTF
>TRBJ1-4|-|TRBV6-2/TRBV6-3|TRBD1
TGTGCCAGCAGTTACCCAAGGACAGGCCGCCTGGATGAAAAACTGTTTTTT
CASSYPRTGRLDEKLFF
>TRBJ2-1|-|TRBV9|TRBD1
TGTGCCAGCAGCGGACCGGGACAGGGTTATTCCAATGAGCAGTTCTTC
CASSGPGQGYSNEQFF
>TRBJ2-7|-|TRBV3-1/TRBV3-2|-
TGTGCCAGCAGCCAGTCTGGCTACGAGCAGTACTTC
CASSQSGYEQYF
>TRBJ1-2|-|TRBV7-2|-
TGTGCCAGCAGCTTAGTCCCTCCGGCCTATGGCTACACCTTC
CASSLVPPAYGYTF
>TRBJ1-5|-|TRBV5-1|-
TGCGCCAGCAGCGCGGGTGGGATCAATCAGCCCCAGCATTTT
CASSAGGINQPQHF
>TRBJ2-3|-|TRBV7-9|TRBD2
TGTGCCAGCAGTAGACTAGCGGGGGAGACAGATACGCAGTATTTT
CASSRLAGETDTQYF
>TRBJ1-6|-|TRBV5-4|-
TGTGCCAGCAGCTTTGGCGGGAACAATAATTCACCCCTCCACTTT
CASSFGGNNNSPLHF
>TRBJ1-5|-|TRBV19|-
TGTGCCAGTAGTATGGGAGGACTGTATAGCAATCAGCCCCAGCATTTT
CASSMGGLYSNQPQHF
>TRBJ2-1|-|TRBV7-9|TRBD2
TGTGCCAGCAGCTTATCTCTAGCGGGGCCAAAGAGGGATGAGCAGTTCTTC
CASSLSLAGPKRDEQFF
>TRBJ2-7|-|TRBV30|-
TGTGCCTGGAGTGTAGGTTCTTCGGTGACAGGTGGCTACGAGCAGTACTTC
CAWSVGSSVTGGYEQYF
>TRBJ1-1|-|TRBV10-1|-
TGCGCCAGCAGTGATGGTCAGGGAAAGTTGACTGAAGCTTTCTTT
CASSDGQGKLTEAFF
>TRBJ1-1|few|TRBV19|TRBD1
TGTGCCAGTAGTACCCGGGACAGGGGGCCACATCGAGCTTTCTTT
CASSTRDRGPHRAFF
>TRBJ1-6|-|TRBV5-6|-
TGTGCCAGCAGCCCTAGGCGCAATTCACCCCTCCACTTT
CASSPRRNSPLHF
>TRBJ1-6|few|TRBV4-3|TRBD1
TGCGCCAGCAGCCAAGATCGAGACAGGGGGCAAAATTCACCCCTCCACTTT
CASSQDRDRGQNSPLHF
>TRBJ1-2|-|TRBV19|-
TGTGCCAGTCGATTCCCAACACACTATGGCTACACCTTC
CASRFPTHYGYTF
>TRBJ1-6|-|TRBV27|-
TGTGCCAGCAGTTTAGGACCAAGATCACCCCTCCACTTT
CASSLGPRSPLHF
>TRBJ1-1|-|TRBV11-2|-
TGTGCCAGCAGCTTTTCGCATACTGAAGCTTTCTTT
CASSFSHTEAFF
>TRBJ1-1|-|TRBV14|-
TGTGCCAGCAGCCCAAGTAGTTGGGGGCAACATTTTAGGCACACTGAAGCTTTCTTT
CASSPSSWGQHFRHTEAFF
>TRBJ2-1|few|TRBV7-2|TRBD1
TGTGCCAGCAGCTTCGGGACAGGGTATGAGCAGTTCTTC
CASSFGTGYEQFF
>TRBJ1-3|-|TRBV10-3|-
TGTGCCACCCTACCCGGCGCGAACTCTGGAAACACCATATATTTT
CATLPGANSGNTIYF
>TRBJ2-3|-|TRBV6-5|TRBD2
TGTGCCAGCAGGCGAGGGGCGGGGGGGTCTGATACGCAGTATTTT
CASRRGAGGSDTQYF
>TRBJ1-2|-|TRBV3-1/TRBV3-2|-
TGTGCCAGCAGCCAAGACTTGAATTTTGATGGCTACACCTTC
CASSQDLNFDGYTF
>TRBJ1-2|-|TRBV27|-
TGTGCCAGCAGTGCCCCCGGAGGCGGCTACACCTTC
CASSAPGGGYTF
>TRBJ2-1|-|TRBV6-5|-
TGTGCCAGCAGTTACTCGAGGCATCTCAATGAGCAGTTCTTC
CASSYSRHLNEQFF
>TRBJ1-1|-|TRBV7-2|TRBD1
TGTGCCAGCACCAAAAGCACAGGGGGTCTTGCTCGTGCTGAAGCTTTCTTT
CASTKSTGGLARAEAFF
>TRBJ2-7|-|TRBV5-6|-
TGTGCCAGCAGCTTGACGGGCTCTACCTCCTACGAGCAGTACTTC
CASSLTGSTSYEQYF
>TRBJ2-5|-|TRBV10-3|-
TGTGCCATCAGTCTAACACAAGAGACCCAGTACTTC
CAISLTQETQYF
>TRBJ2-5|-|TRBV5-6|TRBD2
TGTGCCAGCAGCTTGCTTGCGGGGGGCCCCCAAGAGACCCAGTACTTC
CASSLLAGGPQETQYF
>TRBJ2-2|-|TRBV10-1|-
TGCGCCACCGCACGGGAGACCGGGGAGCTGTTTTTT
CATARETGELFF
>TRBJ2-1|-|TRBV7-9|-
TGTGCCAGCAGCTTACATCCCTACAATGAGCAGTTCTTC
CASSLHPYNEQFF